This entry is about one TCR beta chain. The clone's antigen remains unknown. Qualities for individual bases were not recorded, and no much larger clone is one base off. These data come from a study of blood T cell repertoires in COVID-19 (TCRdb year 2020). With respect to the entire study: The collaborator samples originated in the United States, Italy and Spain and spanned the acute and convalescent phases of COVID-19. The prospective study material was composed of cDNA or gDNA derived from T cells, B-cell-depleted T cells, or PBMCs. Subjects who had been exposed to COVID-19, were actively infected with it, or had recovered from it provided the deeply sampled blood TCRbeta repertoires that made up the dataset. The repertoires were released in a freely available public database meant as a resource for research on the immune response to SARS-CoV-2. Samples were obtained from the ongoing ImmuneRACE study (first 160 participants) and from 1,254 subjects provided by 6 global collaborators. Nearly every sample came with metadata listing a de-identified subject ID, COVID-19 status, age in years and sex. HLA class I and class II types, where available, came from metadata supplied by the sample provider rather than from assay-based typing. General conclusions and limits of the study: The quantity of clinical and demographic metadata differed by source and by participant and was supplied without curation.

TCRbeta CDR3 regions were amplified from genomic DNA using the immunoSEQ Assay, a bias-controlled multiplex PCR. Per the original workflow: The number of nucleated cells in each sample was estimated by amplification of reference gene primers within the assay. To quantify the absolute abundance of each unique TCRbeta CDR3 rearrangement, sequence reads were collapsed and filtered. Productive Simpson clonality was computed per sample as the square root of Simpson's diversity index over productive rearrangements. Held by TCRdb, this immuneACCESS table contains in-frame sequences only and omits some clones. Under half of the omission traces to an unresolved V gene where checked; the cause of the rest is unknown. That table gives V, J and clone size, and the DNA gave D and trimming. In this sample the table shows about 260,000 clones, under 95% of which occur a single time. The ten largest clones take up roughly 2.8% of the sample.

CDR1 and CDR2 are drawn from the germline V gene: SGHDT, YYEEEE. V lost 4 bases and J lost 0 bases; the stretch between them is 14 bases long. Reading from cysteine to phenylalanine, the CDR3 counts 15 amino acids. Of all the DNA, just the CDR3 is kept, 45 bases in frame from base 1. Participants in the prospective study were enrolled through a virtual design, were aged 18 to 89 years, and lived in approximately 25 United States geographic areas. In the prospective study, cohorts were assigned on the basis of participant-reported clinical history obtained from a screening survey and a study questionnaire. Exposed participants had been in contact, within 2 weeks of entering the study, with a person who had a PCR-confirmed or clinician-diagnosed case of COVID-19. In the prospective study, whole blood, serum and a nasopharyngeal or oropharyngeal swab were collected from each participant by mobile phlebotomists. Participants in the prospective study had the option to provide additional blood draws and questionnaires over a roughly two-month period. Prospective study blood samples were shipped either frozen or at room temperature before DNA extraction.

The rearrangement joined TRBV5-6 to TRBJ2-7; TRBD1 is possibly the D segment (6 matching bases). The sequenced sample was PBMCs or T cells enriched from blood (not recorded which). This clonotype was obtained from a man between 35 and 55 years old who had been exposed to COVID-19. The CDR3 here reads CASSPGPGASYEQYF. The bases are TGTGCCAGCAGCCCGGGACCAGGGGCCTCCTACGAGCAGTACTTC.